This is a list of T cell receptor beta chains from one sample in a study of Graves' ophthalmopathy and Graves' hyperthyroidism. TCRdb passed the multiplex PCR reads through MiXCR, listing each CDR3 protein once. The table lists about 380,000 distinct CDR3 sequences, approximately 15% of them singletons. Sequencing was performed on peripheral blood. These receptors all come from a woman between 18 and 29 years old with stable Graves' hyperthyroidism. Each CDR3 is given with its conserved first and last residue. D genes are given only for firm matches. Size is stated for part of the rows, as once, few or many counts, or as a class when the clone is expanded.

j_gene: TRBJ1-1
v_gene: TRBV2
abundance: many
d_gene: -
CDR3aa: CASILRTVNTEAFF
CDR3nt: TGTGCCAGCATACTGAGGACAGTGAACACTGAAGCTTTCTTT

j_gene: TRBJ1-3
v_gene: TRBV7-3
abundance: many
d_gene: -
CDR3aa: CASSPFSLSGNTIYF
CDR3nt: TGTGCCAGCAGCCCTTTCAGCCTCTCTGGAAACACCATATATTTT

j_gene: TRBJ2-7
v_gene: TRBV11-2
abundance: many
d_gene: TRBD1
CDR3aa: CASSLISTGSYEQYF
CDR3nt: TGTGCCAGCAGCTTAATATCGACAGGGTCCTACGAGCAGTACTTC

j_gene: TRBJ1-4
v_gene: TRBV12-3/TRBV12-4
abundance: -
d_gene: -
CDR3aa: CASSSQAGASEKLFF
CDR3nt: TGTGCCAGCAGTTCCCAGGCGGGGGCAAGTGAAAAACTGTTTTTT

j_gene: TRBJ1-1
v_gene: TRBV6-2/TRBV6-3
abundance: many
d_gene: -
CDR3aa: CASSYGVYPSTGVTTEAFF
CDR3nt: TGTGCCAGCAGTTACGGGGTATATCCCTCAACGGGGGTGACCACTGAAGCTTTCTTT

j_gene: TRBJ2-2
v_gene: TRBV24-1
abundance: -
d_gene: -
CDR3aa: CATFGANTGELFF
CDR3nt: TGTGCCACCTTCGGGGCTAACACCGGGGAGCTGTTTTTT

j_gene: TRBJ2-5
v_gene: TRBV5-6
abundance: many
d_gene: -
CDR3aa: CASSLGQQQETQYF
CDR3nt: TGTGCCAGCAGCTTGGGTCAGCAACAAGAGACCCAGTACTTC

j_gene: TRBJ1-2
v_gene: TRBV16
abundance: many
d_gene: -
CDR3aa: CASSQLRQPLEGYTF
CDR3nt: TGTGCCAGCAGCCAACTAAGACAGCCTTTGGAGGGCTACACCTTC

j_gene: TRBJ1-5
v_gene: TRBV24-1
abundance: many
d_gene: -
CDR3aa: CATSDRNSNQPQHF
CDR3nt: TGTGCCACCAGTGACAGGAATAGCAATCAGCCCCAGCATTTT

j_gene: TRBJ2-2
v_gene: TRBV5-1
abundance: -
d_gene: -
CDR3aa: CASSLEGYTGELFF
CDR3nt: TGCGCCAGCAGCTTGGAAGGCTACACCGGGGAGCTGTTTTTT

j_gene: TRBJ1-6
v_gene: TRBV18
abundance: few
d_gene: TRBD1
CDR3aa: CASSPRDRGSNSPLHF
CDR3nt: TGTGCCAGCTCACCCCGGGACAGAGGGTCTAATTCACCCCTCCACTTT

j_gene: TRBJ1-6
v_gene: TRBV29-1
abundance: many
d_gene: -
CDR3aa: CSVGEGRGSPLHF
CDR3nt: TGCAGCGTTGGAGAGGGGAGGGGTTCACCCCTCCACTTT

j_gene: TRBJ1-5
v_gene: TRBV2
abundance: many
d_gene: TRBD1
CDR3aa: CASSPGTEISNQPQHF
CDR3nt: TGTGCCAGCAGTCCTGGGACAGAGATTAGCAATCAGCCCCAGCATTTT

j_gene: TRBJ1-2
v_gene: TRBV20-1
abundance: many
d_gene: TRBD1
CDR3aa: CSATNRGGFYGYTF
CDR3nt: TGCAGTGCTACTAACAGGGGGGGATTCTATGGCTACACCTTC

j_gene: TRBJ2-7
v_gene: TRBV7-8
abundance: many
d_gene: TRBD2
CDR3aa: CASSLLPAGAYEQYF
CDR3nt: TGTGCCAGCAGCTTATTGCCAGCGGGGGCTTACGAGCAGTACTTC

j_gene: TRBJ1-3
v_gene: TRBV6-1
abundance: many
d_gene: -
CDR3aa: CASRDVRLMGGNTIYF
CDR3nt: TGTGCCAGCAGGGACGTCAGGCTAATGGGTGGAAACACCATATATTTT

j_gene: TRBJ1-6
v_gene: TRBV20-1
abundance: many
d_gene: TRBD1
CDR3aa: CSANLQGANSPLHF
CDR3nt: TGCAGTGCTAATTTACAGGGGGCCAATTCACCCCTCCACTTT

j_gene: TRBJ2-7
v_gene: TRBV4-2
abundance: many
d_gene: TRBD2
CDR3aa: CASSQELAPWGVDEQYF
CDR3nt: TGTGCCAGCAGCCAAGAACTAGCGCCCTGGGGAGTTGACGAGCAGTACTTC

j_gene: TRBJ2-2
v_gene: TRBV27
abundance: many
d_gene: -
CDR3aa: CASKIGGLMDTGELFF
CDR3nt: TGTGCCAGCAAAATCGGGGGGCTGATGGACACCGGGGAGCTGTTTTTT

j_gene: TRBJ1-1
v_gene: TRBV27
abundance: many
d_gene: -
CDR3aa: CASSLWGAENTEAFF
CDR3nt: TGTGCCAGTAGTTTATGGGGGGCGGAAAACACTGAAGCTTTCTTT

j_gene: TRBJ2-7
v_gene: TRBV4-2
abundance: many
d_gene: TRBD1
CDR3aa: CASSQAGTGDYEQYF
CDR3nt: TGTGCCAGCAGCCAAGCCGGGACAGGGGACTACGAGCAGTACTTC

j_gene: TRBJ1-2
v_gene: TRBV19
abundance: many
d_gene: -
CDR3aa: CATGEANYGYTF
CDR3nt: TGTGCCACGGGGGAGGCTAACTATGGCTACACCTTC

j_gene: TRBJ1-6
v_gene: TRBV6-5
abundance: many
d_gene: TRBD1
CDR3aa: CASSYSTGVQSSYNSPLHF
CDR3nt: TGTGCCAGCAGTTACTCGACAGGGGTCCAGAGCTCCTATAATTCACCCCTCCACTTT

j_gene: TRBJ1-1
v_gene: TRBV6-1
abundance: many
d_gene: -
CDR3aa: CASGWVRQSTEAFF
CDR3nt: TGTGCCAGCGGCTGGGTGCGACAAAGCACTGAAGCTTTCTTT

j_gene: TRBJ1-2
v_gene: TRBV7-2
abundance: many
d_gene: TRBD1
CDR3aa: CASTNSQQGAGGGYTF
CDR3nt: TGTGCCAGCACAAACTCCCAACAGGGGGCGGGTGGAGGCTACACCTTC

j_gene: TRBJ1-2
v_gene: TRBV9
abundance: many
d_gene: TRBD1
CDR3aa: CASSAGTGVHYGYTF
CDR3nt: TGTGCCAGCAGCGCCGGGACAGGGGTTCACTATGGCTACACCTTC

j_gene: TRBJ1-1
v_gene: TRBV19
abundance: many
d_gene: TRBD1
CDR3aa: CASSNPRTGIAGTEAFF
CDR3nt: TGTGCCAGTAGCAACCCCCGGACAGGAATCGCGGGGACTGAAGCTTTCTTT

j_gene: TRBJ2-5
v_gene: TRBV24-1
abundance: many
d_gene: -
CDR3aa: CATSDYRGNQETQYF
CDR3nt: TGTGCCACCAGTGATTACAGAGGAAACCAAGAGACCCAGTACTTC

j_gene: TRBJ2-5
v_gene: TRBV7-2
abundance: -
d_gene: -
CDR3aa: CARETQDMETQYF
CDR3nt: TGTGCCAGGGAGACTCAGGATATGGAGACCCAGTACTTC